The 8 T cell receptor beta chains in this list originate from one sample, sequenced in a study of blood T cell repertoires in COVID-19 (dated by TCRdb to 2020 to 2022). Libraries were made using the immunoSEQ multiplex PCR assay. TCRdb mirrors the immuneACCESS table, restricted to in-frame sequences. Some clones are absent from its copies; in checked studies, under half trace to an unresolved V gene, and the reason for the others is unknown. The sample table shows 200,000 or so clones, and around nine tenths are seen once. The top ten clonotypes cover 15% to 20% of the sample. The sample comprised peripheral blood. These receptors all stem from a man in his fifties or sixties with COVID-19, enrolled during active disease.

The chain uses TRBV5-1 and TRBJ1-4, with D possibly TRBD1 on 6 matching bases. Germline V gives CDR1 SGHRS, CDR2 YFSETQ. CDR3 length equals 15 residues. The ends were cut back, 2 bases at V and 8 bases at J, with 16 bases in the middle. CDR3 amino acids: CASSFWGLGQEKLFF. The DNA of the CDR3 is TGCGCCAGCAGCTTTTGGGGGCTGGGACAAGAAAAACTGTTTTTT.

This clone was seen only once. The genes are TRBV5-4 and TRBJ2-7; possibly TRBD1 for D (5 bases). The CDR3 totals 14 residues. Trimming removed 4 bases at V and 5 bases at J, with 16 bases between. The germline V gene has CDR1 SGHNT and CDR2 YYREEE (reference sequence). In DNA, the CDR3 is TGTGCCAGCAGCCACCAGGGCGTCCGGAACGAGCAGTACTTC. Protein: CASSHQGVRNEQYF.

The rearrangement links TRBV18 to TRBJ2-7, with D possibly TRBD1 on 6 matching bases. V was shortened by 1 base and J by 5 bases, with 12 bases between the two germline ends. Germline values: CDR1 KGHSH, CDR2 LQKENI. CDR3 length: 14 amino acids. The CDR3 loop reads CASSPQGTSDEQYF. CDR3 nucleotides: TGTGCCAGCTCACCACAGGGGACATCGGACGAGCAGTACTTC.

This chain uses TRBV5-4 with TRBJ1-6, with TRBD1 matching 7 bases. CDR1 SGHNT and CDR2 YYREEE come from the germline V gene (reference sequence). The CDR3 length is 14 residues. V was pared by 4 bases and J by 7 bases, with 5 bases of the junction left unmatched. CDR3: CASSPTGTNSPLHF. The CDR3 DNA sequence: TGTGCCAGCAGCCCGACAGGGACAAATTCACCCCTCCACTTT.

Note on this clone: At one end, the junction sequence differs from germline, possibly due to a read error. The J gene is TRBJ2-7, the V gene TRBV30; D possibly corresponds to TRBD1 (5 bases). The CDR3 is made up of 11 amino acids. Germline-derived CDR1 and CDR2 are GTSNPN and SVGIG (reference sequence). Here the CDR3 reads CAWSGTGLVVF. In DNA, the CDR3 is TGTGCCTGGAGTGGTACAGGCCTGGTCGTCTTC.

The chain employs TRBV9 and TRBJ2-5; a possible D gene is TRBD2 (5 bases). The V end lost 2 bases, the J end lost 5 bases, and 16 bases lay between the germline ends. Germline CDR1 reads SGDLS; CDR2 reads YYNGEE. The CDR3 spans 15 residues. CDR3 DNA: TGTGCCAGCAGCGTGGTGGGAGCGAATCGGGAGACCCAGTACTTC. Translated, it gives CASSVVGANRETQYF. Filled out from reference TRBV9 and TRBJ2-5, the complete variable domain reads DSGVTQTPKHLITATGQRVTLRCSPRSGDLSVYWYQQSLDQGLQFLIQYYNGEERAKGNILERFSAQQFPDLHSELNLSSLELGDSALYFCASSVVGANRETQYFGPGTRLLVL.

J is TRBJ2-3 and V is TRBV15, with a weak D call TRBD2 (6 bases). CDR3 size: 13 residues. Germline lookup yields CDR1 LNHNV and CDR2 YYDKDF (reference sequence). V lost 5 bases and J 2 bases, leaving 8 bases between the germline ends. In nucleotides, the CDR3 is TGTGCCACCAGCCGGGGGACCACAGATACGCAGTATTTT. Protein: CATSRGTTDTQYF.

This rearrangement joins TRBV21-1 to TRBJ2-1; the table names TRBD1, a call not compared with the DNA. TRBV21-1 is flagged as a pseudogene. The CDR3 length is 13 residues. The CDR3 DNA sequence: TGTGCCAGCAGCGAGCCCAGGGACAATGAGCAGTTCTTC. It specifies CASSEPRDNEQFF.